These 19 T cell receptor beta chains were sequenced from one sample in a study of blood T cell repertoires in COVID-19. The data were produced by immunoSEQ multiplex PCR, yet TCRdb's version contains in-frame clones alone and is incomplete. The sample carries hundreds of thousands of clones, about 88% recorded once. Material for sequencing was peripheral blood. All receptors come from a woman in her 70s with COVID-19, enrolled during active disease.

The chain carries TRBV4-1 and TRBJ2-1, with 9 bases matching TRBD2. V was clipped by 5 bases and J by 9 bases; unmatched bases: 8. CDR3 length equals 14 residues. Germline V gene lookup returns CDR1 MGHRA and CDR2 YSYEKL. The CDR3 here is CASSSTSGSGEQFF. The CDR3, as DNA: TGCGCCAGCAGCTCTACTAGCGGGTCGGGTGAGCAGTTCTTC.

This rearrangement joins TRBV30 to TRBJ1-2; D might be TRBD1 (6 bases). There are 13 residues in the CDR3. Germline V CDR1 and CDR2: GTSNPN, SVGIG (reference sequence). Trimming stripped 2 bases from V and 4 bases from J, with 11 bases between. CDR3 sequence (DNA): TGTGCCTGGAGTCCTGACAGGACCTATGGCTACACCTTC. Translating it yields CAWSPDRTYGYTF.

The rearrangement joins TRBV20-1 to TRBJ2-3; unclear D gene. Germline CDR1 reads DFQATT; CDR2 reads SNEGSKA (reference sequence). Trimming removed 6 bases from V and 4 bases from J, with 8 bases in between. The CDR3 sequence is 11 residues long. CDR3 region: CSARLADTQYF. Written as DNA, the CDR3 is TGCAGTGCGAGACTTGCAGATACGCAGTATTTT.

This sequence joins TRBV4-3 and TRBJ2-2, with TRBD1 matching over 9 bases. The CDR3 length is 15 residues. Trimming cost V 2 bases and J 7 bases; bases outside gene matches: 5. Germline assignment: CDR1 LGHNA and CDR2 YSLEER. The CDR3 DNA is TGCGCCAGCAGCCAACGGGACAGGGACGTCGGGGAGCTGTTTTTT. It yields the protein CASSQRDRDVGELFF.

This chain links TRBV12-3 or TRBV12-4 with TRBJ1-5, with D possibly matching TRBD1 (6 bases). This CDR3 contains 13 residues. The ends were cut back, 6 bases at V and 6 bases at J, with 12 bases in the middle. The CDR3 spells CASSPRGGQPQHF. The DNA of the CDR3 is TGTGCCAGCAGCCCCAGGGGCGGTCAGCCCCAGCATTTT.

This sequence joins TRBV7-3 and TRBJ2-7; perhaps TRBD2 as D (6 bases). The germline V gene encodes CDR1 SGHTA and CDR2 FQGTGA. The CDR3 length is 14 residues. V shed 4 bases and J shed 0 bases, with 10 bases lying between them. Here the CDR3 DNA reads TGTGCCAGCAGCTCGACGGGACTCTCCTACGAGCAGTACTTC. It codes for CASSSTGLSYEQYF. The variable domain in full, completed from reference TRBV7-3 and TRBJ2-7, reads GAGVSQTPSNKVTEKGKYVELRCDPISGHTALYWYRQSLGQGPEFLIYFQGTGAADDSGLPNDRFFAVRPEGSVSTLKIQRTERGDSAVYLCASSSTGLSYEQYFGPGTRLTVT.

CDR3 DNA sequence: TGCAGCGTCTGGGACAGCCTCAACCGAAACACCATATATTTT. Translating it yields CSVWDSLNRNTIYF. The chain couples TRBV29-1 to TRBJ1-3; 7 bases are a match to TRBD1. CDR1 is SQVTM, CDR2 ANQGSEA, per germline. The trim removed 6 bases at V and 5 bases at J, leaving 10 bases unmatched. This CDR3 is built from 14 residues.

The CDR3 is CAWSPRTGISYEQYF. For the CDR3, the DNA is TGTGCCTGGAGTCCTAGGACAGGTATCTCCTACGAGCAGTACTTC. The chain recombines TRBV30 with TRBJ2-7, with 7 nucleotides matching TRBD1. CDR1 is GTSNPN, CDR2 SVGIG, per germline (reference sequence). With 2 bases clipped from V and 0 bases from J, the junction kept 7 bases outside the gene matches. The CDR3 is 15 amino acids.

The gene calls are TRBV27 and TRBJ1-2; weak D call: TRBD1 (6 bases). The CDR3 runs to 14 residues. V was pared by 1 base and J by 7 bases, with 13 bases between. Per the germline V gene, CDR1 is MNHEY and CDR2 is SMNVEV (reference sequence). CDR3 coding DNA: TGTGCCAGCAGTTTATATGGGGGGGCTGGTGGCTACACCTTC. The encoded protein is CASSLYGGAGGYTF.

The chain combines TRBV6-1 with TRBJ1-2, with D hard to call. Germline V CDR1 and CDR2: MNHNS, SASEGT. The ends were cut back, 2 bases at V and 2 bases at J, with 6 bases in the middle. CDR3 size: 13 residues. The CDR3 loop reads CASSELGNYGYTF. The CDR3, as DNA: TGTGCCAGCAGTGAACTCGGGAACTATGGCTACACCTTC.

The chain recombines TRBV2 with TRBJ1-6, with D possibly TRBD1 on 6 matching bases. Trimming removed 4 bases at V and 3 bases at J, with 7 bases between. This CDR3 contains 14 residues. Per the germline V gene, CDR1 is SNHLY and CDR2 is FYNNEI. Here the CDR3 reads CASSVGGYNSPLHF. The CDR3 nucleotides are TGTGCCAGCAGTGTAGGGGGCTATAATTCACCCCTCCACTTT. Supplemented by reference TRBV2 and TRBJ1-6, the full variable domain reads EPEVTQTPSHQVTQMGQEVILRCVPISNHLYFYWYRQILGQKVEFLVSFYNNEISEKSEIFDDQFSVERPDGSNFTLKIRSTKLEDSAMYFCASSVGGYNSPLHFGNGTRLTVT.

The chain is built from TRBV9 and TRBJ2-5; TRBD2 matches at 10 bases. The CDR3 length is 17 residues. Per the germline V gene, CDR1 is SGDLS and CDR2 is YYNGEE. Trimming removed 0 bases from V and 1 base from J; junction bases left unmatched: 6. The CDR3 spells CASSVESSSGGQETQYF. CDR3 sequence (DNA): TGTGCCAGCAGCGTAGAATCGTCTAGCGGGGGCCAAGAGACCCAGTACTTC.

The chain joins TRBV19 to TRBJ2-7; a possible D gene is TRBD2 (5 bases). This CDR3 region has 16 residues. Germline V CDR1 and CDR2: LNHDA, SQIVND (reference sequence). Trimming pared 7 bases from V and 3 bases from J, leaving 22 bases between. The CDR3 DNA reads as TGTGCCAGTACTACGTCAGCGGCGTCGTCCTTCTACGAGCAGTACTTC. The encoded protein is CASTTSAASSFYEQYF.

This CDR3 reads CASSRNHGYGYTF. As DNA, the CDR3 is TGTGCCAGCAGTAGAAATCACGGCTATGGCTACACCTTC. V gene TRBV6-5 combines with J gene TRBJ1-2, with D unclear. V lost 5 bases and J 4 bases, leaving 11 bases between the germline ends. From germline, CDR1 is MNHEY and CDR2 SVGAGI. The CDR3 runs to 13 residues.

V is TRBV9 and J is TRBJ1-4; 10 nucleotides agree with TRBD1. The CDR3 contains 15 residues. The J segment lost 7 bases and the V segment lost 4 bases, leaving 7 bases of the junction unmatched. Germline loops: CDR1 SGDLS, CDR2 YYNGEE. The CDR3 sequence: CASSPWTGGSEKLFF. The CDR3 DNA follows: TGTGCCAGCAGCCCATGGACAGGGGGTAGTGAAAAACTGTTTTTT.

The chain employs TRBV4-3 and TRBJ1-2, with D maybe TRBD1 (5 bases). The length of the CDR3 is 15 residues. In germline, CDR1 is LGHNA, CDR2 YSLEER. Trimming pared 0 bases from V and 8 bases from J, leaving 16 bases between. The CDR3 loop reads CASSQDSGQGGGYTF. The CDR3 DNA reads TGCGCCAGCAGCCAAGATTCCGGGCAGGGAGGGGGCTACACCTTC.

The V call is TRBV4-3, the J call TRBJ2-3; 9 positions agree with TRBD2. The trim removed 2 bases at V and 6 bases at J, leaving 15 bases unmatched. This CDR3 has 18 residues. Germline V gene lookup returns CDR1 LGHNA and CDR2 YSLEER. The CDR3 DNA follows: TGCGCCAGCAGCCAAACCCGCCTAGGCGGGGGGGGCCTGGATACGCAGTATTTT. It yields the protein CASSQTRLGGGGLDTQYF.

The V gene is TRBV18, the J gene TRBJ1-3; D remains ambiguous. The CDR3 runs 15 residues. V shed 3 bases and J shed 0 bases, with 9 bases lying between them. Germline values: CDR1 KGHSH, CDR2 LQKENI. The CDR3 sequence: CASSPQQYSGNTIYF. CDR3 in DNA: TGTGCCAGCTCACCCCAACAGTACTCTGGAAACACCATATATTTT.

The genes are TRBV18 and TRBJ2-3; 9 bases are shared with TRBD1. CDR1 and CDR2 (germline): KGHSH, LQKENI. This CDR3 comprises 16 residues. The junction had 5 bases not matched to a gene; V was cut back by 1 base and J by 3 bases. DNA of the CDR3: TGTGCCAGCTCACCACTCCCGGGACAGGGAACAGATACGCAGTATTTT. Translation gives CASSPLPGQGTDTQYF.